Each of the 15 T cell receptor beta chains below was sequenced from the same sample in a study of blood T cell repertoires in COVID-19. Sequenced by immunoSEQ multiplex PCR; TCRdb stores in-frame clones only, minus some. The repertoire holds roughly 250,000 clones, with more than 75% as singletons. The sample comprised PBMCs or T cells enriched from blood (not recorded which). These receptors were taken from a woman aged 45-65 years who had recovered from COVID-19.

This chain joins TRBV30 and TRBJ1-3; weak D call: TRBD1 (6 bases). V was trimmed by 2 bases and J by 2 bases, leaving 16 bases between them. The germline V gene has CDR1 GTSNPN and CDR2 SVGIG (reference sequence). The length of the CDR3 is 16 residues. CDR3: CAWSSILRDTGNTIYF. The CDR3 bases are TGTGCCTGGAGTTCTATCCTCCGGGACACTGGAAACACCATATATTTT.

J is TRBJ1-2 and V is TRBV14, with D possibly TRBD1 on 5 matching bases. V was pared by 5 bases and J by 6 bases, with 19 bases between. Germline lookup yields CDR1 SGHDN and CDR2 FVKESK. CDR3 length equals 15 residues. The DNA for the CDR3 is TGTGCCAGCAGCGCAAATTACGGCCGGGGGGATGGCTACACCTTC. Encoded protein: CASSANYGRGDGYTF.

The rearrangement links TRBV7-3 to TRBJ2-2; 11 bases are a match to TRBD2. This CDR3 has 19 amino acids. V gave up 5 bases and J gave up 0 bases; unmatched junction bases: 11. Germline CDR1 SGHTA, CDR2 FQGTGA. For the CDR3, the DNA is TGTGCCAGCAGCCCAAGGGCTAGCGGGGGGCTATCGAACACCGGGGAGCTGTTTTTT. It translates to CASSPRASGGLSNTGELFF.

The chain is built from TRBV3-1 (or the pseudogene TRBV3-2) and TRBJ2-6, with 7 positions matching TRBD2. Unmatched junction bases numbered 6, after V lost 1 base and J lost 0 bases. The CDR3 extends over 18 amino acids. Germline V gives CDR1 LGHDT, CDR2 YNNKEL (reference sequence). The CDR3 reads CASSQGSGGSSGANVLTF. The DNA for the CDR3 is TGTGCCAGCAGCCAAGGATCCGGGGGGAGCTCTGGGGCCAACGTCCTGACTTTC.

This clone was seen only once. The chain combines TRBV10-3 with TRBJ2-2; 7 nucleotides match TRBD2. The V gene end was trimmed by 6 bases and the J gene end by 6 bases; junction bases not matched to a gene: 10. This CDR3 is 15 amino acids long. The germline V gene has CDR1 ENHRY and CDR2 SYGVKD. The CDR3 reads CAISPRSGTPGELFF. DNA for the CDR3: TGTGCCATCAGCCCTCGAAGCGGGACCCCCGGGGAGCTGTTTTTT.

The chain has TRBV28 and TRBJ2-1; D is uncertain. CDR3 length: 12 residues. Trimming stripped 6 bases from V and 5 bases from J, with 8 bases between. CDR1 is MDHEN, CDR2 SYDVKM, per germline. Here the CDR3 DNA reads TGTGCCAGCAGCCTCGGAGACAATGAGCAGTTCTTC. It codes for CASSLGDNEQFF. Complete variable domain (other parts from reference TRBV28 and TRBJ2-1): DVKVTQSSRYLVKRTGEKVFLECVQDMDHENMFWYRQDPGLGLRLIYFSYDVKMKEKGDIPEGYSVSREKKERFSLILESASTNQTSMYLCASSLGDNEQFFGPGTRLTVL.

Concerning this clone itself: The sample carries other DNA sequences with the same CDR3. The chain joins TRBV5-1 to TRBJ1-2, with D perhaps TRBD1 (5 bases). The CDR3 contains 12 residues. V was clipped by 3 bases and J by 5 bases, with 8 bases between them. Germline-derived CDR1 and CDR2 are SGHRS and YFSETQ. The CDR3 nucleotides are TGCGCCAGCAGCTCAGACAGATATGGCTACACCTTC. This gives the protein CASSSDRYGYTF.

V usage is TRBV29-1 and J usage is TRBJ1-1; D uncertain. Trimming shortened V by 4 bases and J by 1 base, and 10 bases separated the two germline ends. This CDR3 spans 13 amino acids. Germline CDR1 and CDR2: SQVTM and ANQGSEA. CDR3 residues: CSVARQQNTEAFF. DNA of the CDR3: TGCAGCGTTGCGCGGCAGCAGAACACTGAAGCTTTCTTT.

The J gene is TRBJ2-1, the V gene TRBV19; 13 nucleotides align to TRBD2. The CDR3 is made up of 15 amino acids. The V segment lost 7 bases and the J segment 6 bases; nucleotides outside the gene matches: 6. Germline CDR1 reads LNHDA; CDR2 reads SQIVND (reference sequence). The CDR3 protein is CASTRGLAGFNEQFF. The CDR3 DNA reads TGTGCCAGTACTCGGGGACTAGCGGGATTCAATGAGCAGTTCTTC. Complete variable domain (other parts from reference TRBV19 and TRBJ2-1): DGGITQSPKYLFRKEGQNVTLSCEQNLNHDAMYWYRQDPGQGLRLIYYSQIVNDFQKGDIAEGYSVSREKKESFPLTVTSAQKNPTAFYLCASTRGLAGFNEQFFGPGTRLTVL.

This chain links TRBV4-1 with TRBJ2-1; 8 bases fit TRBD1. The CDR3 is made up of 15 amino acids. The V and J ends lost 5 bases and 8 bases, in that order; junction bases with no gene match: 11. Germline values: CDR1 MGHRA, CDR2 YSYEKL. The CDR3 spells CASSTYTGGFYEQFF. Here the CDR3 DNA reads TGCGCCAGCAGCACCTATACAGGGGGTTTTTATGAGCAGTTCTTC.

V is TRBV6-5 and J is TRBJ2-7; 8 bases are a match to TRBD1. This CDR3 is 15 amino acids long. V dropped 6 bases and J dropped 1; count of bases not matched to a gene: 8. Germline assignment: CDR1 MNHEY and CDR2 SVGAGI. CDR3 bases: TGTGCCAGCAGCATGGGACAGGAGGGTTCCTACGAGCAGTACTTC. Protein product: CASSMGQEGSYEQYF.

CDR3 in amino acids: CASSLLRDSDYEQYF. CDR3 DNA sequence: TGCGCCAGCAGCCTACTAAGGGACAGCGACTACGAGCAGTACTTC. The rearrangement uses TRBV4-1 and TRBJ2-7; 7 bases are a match to TRBD1. V lost 4 bases and J lost 3; bases outside the gene matches: 9. This CDR3 spans 15 amino acids. Germline V gene lookup returns CDR1 MGHRA and CDR2 YSYEKL.

V and J are TRBV11-2 and TRBJ2-7; 8 bases align to TRBD1. Losses at the gene ends were 5 bases for V and 2 bases for J; bases not matched to a gene: 11. Germline CDR1 reads SGHAT; CDR2 reads FQNNGV. The CDR3 is 16 amino acids. CDR3 nucleotides: TGTGCCAGCAGCACCTACCGGGACAGGAGAACCTACGAGCAGTACTTC. It specifies CASSTYRDRRTYEQYF.

The sample holds one count of this clone. The chain joins TRBV14 to TRBJ1-2, with 9 bases that match TRBD1. Germline CDR1 reads SGHDN; CDR2 reads FVKESK. The ends lost 4 bases at V and 13 bases at J; junction bases unmatched: 10. This CDR3 is built from 13 residues. The CDR3 region has the DNA TGTGCCAGCAGCCTTCCCGGGACAGGGTTTTTCACCTTC. Its translation is CASSLPGTGFFTF.

The table lists this clone with a count of one. This chain joins TRBV5-1 and TRBJ2-5; D is perhaps TRBD2 (5 bases). V lost 4 bases to trimming and J lost 2 bases, with 12 bases between them. Germline CDR1 and CDR2: SGHRS and YFSETQ. This CDR3 has 14 amino acids. CDR3 sequence (DNA): TGCGCCAGCAGCGCGGGCGGGCCGCAAGAGACCCAGTACTTC. Translated: CASSAGGPQETQYF.